The 5 T cell receptor beta chains in this list originate from one sample, sequenced in a study of blood T cell repertoires in COVID-19. Clones were read by immunoSEQ multiplex PCR, and TCRdb kept only the in-frame ones, dropping some. This table holds a few hundred thousand clones, 65% to 90% found once. Input material: peripheral blood. Receptors were obtained from a man over 45 with active or convalescent COVID-19.

The V gene is TRBV5-1, the J gene TRBJ1-6; D perhaps matches TRBD1 (5 bases). Germline CDR1 SGHRS, CDR2 YFSETQ. The ends were cut back, 3 bases at V and 0 bases at J, with 16 bases in the middle. The length of the CDR3 is 18 residues. The CDR3, as DNA: TGCGCCAGCAGCTCTCAGGGTTTTGATGGCTCCTATAATTCACCCCTCCACTTT. Protein: CASSSQGFDGSYNSPLHF.

CDR3 in DNA: TGCGCCAGCAGCCAAATTCGCGGGTTCGGGGATAATTCACCCCTCCACTTT. Residues: CASSQIRGFGDNSPLHF. The V and J genes are TRBV4-3 and TRBJ1-6; the D is unclear. Germline CDR1 LGHNA, CDR2 YSLEER. V was cut by 2 bases and J by 5 bases, with 16 bases left in between. The CDR3 spans 17 residues.

The chain recombines TRBV5-1 with TRBJ1-3; 9 bases line up with TRBD1. In germline, CDR1 is SGHRS, CDR2 YFSETQ. V lost 4 bases to trimming and J lost 0 bases; unmatched junction nucleotides: 2. CDR3 size: 15 residues. The CDR3 region has the DNA TGCGCCAGCAGCCTGACAGGGGGCTCTGGAAACACCATATATTTT. This encodes CASSLTGGSGNTIYF.

The chain carries TRBV13 and TRBJ1-6, with D maybe TRBD1 (6 bases). The CDR3 extends over 16 amino acids. CDR1 and CDR2 from the germline V gene are PRHDT and FYEKMQ (reference sequence). The V end was cut by 2 bases, the J end by 8 bases, with 16 bases between. The DNA for the CDR3 is TGTGCCAGCAGCTTACACCTGGAAGGGGGTGATTCACCCCTCCACTTT. Translating gives CASSLHLEGGDSPLHF.

The chain carries TRBV7-9 and TRBJ1-1, with a weak D call TRBD1 (5 bases). The V gene lost 5 bases and the J gene lost 3 bases, with 16 bases spanning the gap. The germline V gene has CDR1 SEHNR and CDR2 FQNEAQ (reference sequence). The CDR3 consists of 15 residues. The CDR3 DNA is TGTGCCAGCAGCCCCGGAGGGGCGGGCGACACTGAAGCTTTCTTT. Translation: CASSPGGAGDTEAFF.